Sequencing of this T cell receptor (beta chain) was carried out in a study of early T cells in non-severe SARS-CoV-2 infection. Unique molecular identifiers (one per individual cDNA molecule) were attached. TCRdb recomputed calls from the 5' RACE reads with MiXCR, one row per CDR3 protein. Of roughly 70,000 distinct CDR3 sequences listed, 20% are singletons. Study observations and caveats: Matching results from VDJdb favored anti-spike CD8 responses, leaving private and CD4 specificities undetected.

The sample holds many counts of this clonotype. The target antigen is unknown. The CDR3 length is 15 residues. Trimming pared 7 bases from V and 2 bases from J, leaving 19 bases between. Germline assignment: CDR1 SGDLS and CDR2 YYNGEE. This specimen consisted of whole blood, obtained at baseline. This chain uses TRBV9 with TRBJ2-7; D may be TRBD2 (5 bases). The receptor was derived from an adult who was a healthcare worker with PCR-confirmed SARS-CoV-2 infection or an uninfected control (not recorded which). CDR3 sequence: CASGPGFTRAYEQYF. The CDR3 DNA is TGTGCCAGCGGACCGGGCTTTACGAGGGCCTACGAGCAGTACTTC.